This T cell receptor (beta chain) appears in the sequencing data of a study of response to subunit inactivated influenza vaccine. General study results and limits: Authors suggested seasonal influenza vaccinations each recruit few new T cells.

TCRdb passed the RT-PCR reads through MiXCR, listing each CDR3 protein once. The sample has around 650,000 distinct CDR3 sequences, 15% to 18% seen once; the top ten hold 9.5% to 13%. The CDR3 is 13 amino acids. Germline loops: CDR1 MNHEY, CDR2 SMNVEV (reference sequence). The V gene lost 3 bases and the J gene lost 7 bases, with 10 bases spanning the gap. Notes on this clonotype: Its antigen is still unknown.

The material sequenced was PBMCs from blood, taken about 11 days after vaccination. This rearrangement joins TRBV27 to TRBJ2-1; D gene uncertain. The clonotype comes from a man aged 50 to 60 who received an inactivated influenza vaccine. The CDR3 here is CASSFIGMNEQFF. DNA for the CDR3: TGTGCCAGCAGTTTCATAGGGATGAATGAGCAGTTCTTC.